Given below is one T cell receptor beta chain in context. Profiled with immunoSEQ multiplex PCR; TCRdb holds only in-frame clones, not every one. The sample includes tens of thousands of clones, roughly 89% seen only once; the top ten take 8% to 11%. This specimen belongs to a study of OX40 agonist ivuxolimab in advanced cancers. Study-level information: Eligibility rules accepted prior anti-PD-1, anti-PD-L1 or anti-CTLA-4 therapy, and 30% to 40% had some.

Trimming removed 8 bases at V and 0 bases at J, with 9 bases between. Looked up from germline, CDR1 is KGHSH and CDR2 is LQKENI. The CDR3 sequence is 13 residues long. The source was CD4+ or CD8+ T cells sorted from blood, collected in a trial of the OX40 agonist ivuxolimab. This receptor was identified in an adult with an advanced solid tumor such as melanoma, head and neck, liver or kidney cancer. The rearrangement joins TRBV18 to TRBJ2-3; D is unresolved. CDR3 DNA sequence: TGTGCCAGCACTACACTGAGCACAGATACGCAGTATTTT. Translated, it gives CASTTLSTDTQYF.